Listed below are T cell receptor beta chains from one sample, sequenced in a study of T-cell reconstitution after alpha-beta-depleted transplantation in children. TCRdb independently ran MiXCR on the PCR reads; one entry per CDR3 protein. The sample carries 40,000 to 60,000 distinct CDR3 sequences, around 9% recorded once. The sequences come from PBMCs, mostly from graft donor cells, collected 60 days after TCRalphabeta/CD19-depleted stem cell transplant. These receptors came from a male patient aged 2 to 10 who had a stem cell transplant for chronic granulomatous disease, so the T cells may come from the graft donor. Both conserved end residues are part of each CDR3. D genes are given only for firm matches. The size entry is marked missing in some rows and otherwise reads once, few, many or a size class.

V: TRBV5-1
D: .
size: many
J: TRBJ2-3
CDR3: CASRTDTQYF
DNA: TGCGCCAGCAGGACAGATACGCAGTATTTT

V: TRBV20-1
D: TRBD2
size: many
J: TRBJ2-7
CDR3: CSARDPGLAGDLYEQYF
DNA: TGCAGTGCTAGAGATCCGGGGCTAGCGGGAGATTTATACGAGCAGTACTTC

V: TRBV10-3
D: TRBD1
size: .
J: TRBJ1-6
CDR3: CAIRRQGRNNSPLHF
DNA: TGTGCCATCAGAAGACAGGGGCGAAATAATTCACCCCTCCACTTT

V: TRBV7-9
D: .
size: .
J: TRBJ2-7
CDR3: CASGPGQGNGEQYF
DNA: TGTGCCAGCGGCCCTGGGCAGGGAAACGGCGAGCAGTACTTC

V: TRBV11-2
D: .
size: many
J: TRBJ1-2
CDR3: CASSTPPQQGYGYTF
DNA: TGTGCCAGCAGCACACCTCCCCAACAGGGTTATGGCTACACCTTC

V: TRBV20-1
D: TRBD2
size: many
J: TRBJ2-1
CDR3: CSARGTSGVPYNEQFF
DNA: TGCAGTGCTAGGGGGACTAGCGGGGTTCCCTACAATGAGCAGTTCTTC

V: TRBV20-1
D: TRBD1
size: few
J: TRBJ1-1
CDR3: CSARDGHRGFLNTEAFF
DNA: TGCAGTGCTAGAGATGGCCACAGGGGGTTCTTGAACACTGAAGCTTTCTTT

V: TRBV2
D: TRBD2
size: few
J: TRBJ2-3
CDR3: CAFTYLPGTSGGLDTQYF
DNA: TGTGCCTTCACCTACCTACCCGGGACTAGCGGGGGTCTCGATACGCAGTATTTT

V: TRBV27
D: TRBD1
size: many
J: TRBJ2-1
CDR3: CASRPGQGGEQFF
DNA: TGTGCCAGCAGACCGGGACAGGGGGGTGAGCAGTTCTTC

V: TRBV7-8
D: .
size: many
J: TRBJ2-7
CDR3: CASSSGVSGRGEQYF
DNA: TGTGCCAGCAGCTCCGGGGTGTCGGGGCGCGGAGAGCAGTACTTC

V: TRBV4-2
D: .
size: .
J: TRBJ2-7
CDR3: CASSPRVPCEQYF
DNA: TGTGCCAGCAGCCCCCGGGTCCCCTGCGAGCAGTACTTC

V: TRBV9
D: .
size: many
J: TRBJ1-1
CDR3: CASSVDANTEAFF
DNA: TGTGCCAGCAGCGTGGACGCAAACACTGAAGCTTTCTTT

V: TRBV3-1
D: .
size: many
J: TRBJ2-1
CDR3: CASSQTGHRGQFF
DNA: TGTGCCAGCAGCCAAACCGGGCACCGCGGGCAGTTCTTC

V: TRBV21-1
D: .
size: many
J: TRBJ2-3
CDR3: CASSKGPGGTDTQYF
DNA: TGTGCCAGCAGCAAAGGACCAGGGGGAACGGATACGCAGTATTTT

V: TRBV29-1
D: .
size: many
J: TRBJ1-3
CDR3: CSVKGAGNTIYF
DNA: TGCAGCGTTAAAGGCGCTGGAAACACCATATATTTT

V: TRBV12-3/TRBV12-4
D: TRBD2
size: many
J: TRBJ2-7
CDR3: CASSSTGGPYEQYF
DNA: TGTGCCAGCAGTTCTACGGGAGGGCCTTATGAGCAGTACTTC

V: TRBV6-4
D: .
size: many
J: TRBJ2-1
CDR3: CASSPSPGSYNEQFF
DNA: TGTGCCAGCAGTCCCTCCCCCGGATCCTACAATGAGCAGTTCTTC

V: TRBV7-6
D: TRBD2
size: .
J: TRBJ2-7
CDR3: CASSLAPGGMDEQYF
DNA: TGTGCCAGCAGCTTAGCGCCGGGAGGTATGGACGAGCAGTACTTC

V: TRBV12-3/TRBV12-4
D: TRBD1
size: many
J: TRBJ1-2
CDR3: CASSPGQGNGYTF
DNA: TGTGCCAGCAGTCCCGGACAGGGTAATGGCTACACCTTC

V: TRBV27
D: .
size: .
J: TRBJ2-7
CDR3: CASSPQGSYEQYF
DNA: TGTGCCAGCAGTCCGCAGGGGTCCTACGAGCAGTACTTC

V: TRBV10-1
D: TRBD2
size: many
J: TRBJ2-1
CDR3: CASSRTSGTYNEQFF
DNA: TGCGCCAGCTCTCGGACTAGCGGGACATACAATGAGCAGTTCTTC

V: TRBV6-2/TRBV6-3
D: .
size: many
J: TRBJ2-7
CDR3: CASSYSLVKSYEQYF
DNA: TGTGCCAGCAGTTACTCGCTGGTGAAATCCTACGAGCAGTACTTC

V: TRBV12-3/TRBV12-4
D: TRBD2
size: many
J: TRBJ2-1
CDR3: CASSLRASGSVDEQFF
DNA: TGTGCCAGCAGTTTAAGAGCTAGCGGGAGTGTAGATGAGCAGTTCTTC